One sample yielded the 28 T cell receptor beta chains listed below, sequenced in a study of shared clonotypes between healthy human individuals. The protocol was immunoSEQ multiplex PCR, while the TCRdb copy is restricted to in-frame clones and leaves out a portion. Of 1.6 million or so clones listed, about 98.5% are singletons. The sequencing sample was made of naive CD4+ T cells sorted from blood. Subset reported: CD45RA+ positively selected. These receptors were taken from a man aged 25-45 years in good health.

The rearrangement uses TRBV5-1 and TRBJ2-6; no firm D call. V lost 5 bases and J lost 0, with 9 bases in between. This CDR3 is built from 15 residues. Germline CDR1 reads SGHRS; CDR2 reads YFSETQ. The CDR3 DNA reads TGCGCCAGCAGACCCGAAAACTCTGGGGCCAACGTCCTGACTTTC. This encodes CASRPENSGANVLTF.

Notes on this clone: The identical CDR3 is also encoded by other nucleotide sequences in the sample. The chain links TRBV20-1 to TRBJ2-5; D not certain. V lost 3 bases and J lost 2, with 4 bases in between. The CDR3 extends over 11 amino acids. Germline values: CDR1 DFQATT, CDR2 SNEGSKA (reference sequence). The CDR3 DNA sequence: TGCAGTGCTAGCTTACAAGAGACCCAGTACTTC. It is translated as CSASLQETQYF.

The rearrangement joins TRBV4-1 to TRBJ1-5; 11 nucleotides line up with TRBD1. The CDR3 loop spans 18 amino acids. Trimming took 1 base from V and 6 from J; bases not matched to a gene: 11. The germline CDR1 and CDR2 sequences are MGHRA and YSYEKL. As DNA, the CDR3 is TGCGCCAGCAGCCAAGTCTATCCGGGGACAGGGGGGCTTCAGCCCCAGCATTTT. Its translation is CASSQVYPGTGGLQPQHF.

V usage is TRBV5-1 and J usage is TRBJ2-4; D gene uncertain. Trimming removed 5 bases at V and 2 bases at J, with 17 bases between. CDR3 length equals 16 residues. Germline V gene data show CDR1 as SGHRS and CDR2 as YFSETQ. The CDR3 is CASSFGLGASKNIQYF. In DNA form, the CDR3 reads TGCGCCAGCAGTTTCGGATTGGGTGCATCCAAAAACATTCAGTACTTC.

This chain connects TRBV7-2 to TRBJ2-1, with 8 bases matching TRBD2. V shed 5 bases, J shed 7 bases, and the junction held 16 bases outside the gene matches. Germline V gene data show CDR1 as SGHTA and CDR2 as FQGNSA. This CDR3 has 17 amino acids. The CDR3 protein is CASSQDRSLAGRNEQFF. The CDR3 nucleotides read TGTGCCAGCAGCCAAGACAGATCCTTAGCGGGAAGGAATGAGCAGTTCTTC.

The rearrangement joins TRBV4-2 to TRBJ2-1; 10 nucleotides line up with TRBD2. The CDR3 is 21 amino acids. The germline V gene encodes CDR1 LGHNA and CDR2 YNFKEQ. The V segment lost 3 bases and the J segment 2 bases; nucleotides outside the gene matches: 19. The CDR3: CASSHGSGSGRLAGAYNEQFF. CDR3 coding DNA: TGTGCCAGCAGCCACGGCTCGGGGTCGGGTCGGCTAGCGGGGGCCTACAATGAGCAGTTCTTC.

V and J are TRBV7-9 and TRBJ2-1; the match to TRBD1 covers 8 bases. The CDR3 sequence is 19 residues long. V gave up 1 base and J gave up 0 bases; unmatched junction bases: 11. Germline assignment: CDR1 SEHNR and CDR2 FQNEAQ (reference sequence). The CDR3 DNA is TGTGCCAGCAGCTTAGGACAGGGGAACAGGGATTACTCCTACAATGAGCAGTTCTTC. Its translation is CASSLGQGNRDYSYNEQFF. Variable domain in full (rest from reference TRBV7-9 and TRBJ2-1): DTGVSQNPRHKITKRGQNVTFRCDPISEHNRLYWYRQTLGQGPEFLTYFQNEAQLEKSRLLSDRFSAERPKGSFSTLEIQRTEQGDSAMYLCASSLGQGNRDYSYNEQFFGPGTRLTVL.

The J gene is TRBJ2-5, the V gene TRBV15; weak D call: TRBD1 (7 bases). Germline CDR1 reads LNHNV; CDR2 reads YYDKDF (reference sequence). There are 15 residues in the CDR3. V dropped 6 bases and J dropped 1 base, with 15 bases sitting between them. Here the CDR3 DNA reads TGTGCCACCAGTCGCGGGACAGCCACCCAAGAGACCCAGTACTTC. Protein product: CATSRGTATQETQYF.

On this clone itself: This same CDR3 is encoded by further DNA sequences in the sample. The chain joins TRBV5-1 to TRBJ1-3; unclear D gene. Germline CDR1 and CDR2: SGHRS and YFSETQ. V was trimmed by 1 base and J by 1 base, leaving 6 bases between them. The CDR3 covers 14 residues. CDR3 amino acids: CASSLTASGNTIYF. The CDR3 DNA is TGCGCCAGCAGCTTGACAGCATCTGGAAACACCATATATTTT.

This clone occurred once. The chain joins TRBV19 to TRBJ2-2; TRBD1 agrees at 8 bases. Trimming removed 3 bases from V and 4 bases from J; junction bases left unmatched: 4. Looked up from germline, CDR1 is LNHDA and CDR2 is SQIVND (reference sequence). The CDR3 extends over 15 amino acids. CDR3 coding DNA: TGTGCCAGTAGTATGGGACAGGTTAGCACCGGGGAGCTGTTTTTT. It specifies CASSMGQVSTGELFF.

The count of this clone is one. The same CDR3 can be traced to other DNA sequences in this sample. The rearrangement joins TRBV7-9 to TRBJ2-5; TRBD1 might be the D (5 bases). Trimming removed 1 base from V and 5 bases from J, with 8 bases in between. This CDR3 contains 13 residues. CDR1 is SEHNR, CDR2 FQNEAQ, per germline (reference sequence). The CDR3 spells CASSLVGVETQYF. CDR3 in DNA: TGTGCCAGCAGCTTAGTAGGGGTTGAGACCCAGTACTTC.

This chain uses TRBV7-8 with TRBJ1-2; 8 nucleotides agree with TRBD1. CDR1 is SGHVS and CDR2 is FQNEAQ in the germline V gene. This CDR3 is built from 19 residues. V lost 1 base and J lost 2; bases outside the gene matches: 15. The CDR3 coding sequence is TGTGCCAGCAGCTTAGAGGTTTGGGGACAGGTTGAACGGAACTATGGCTACACCTTC. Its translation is CASSLEVWGQVERNYGYTF.

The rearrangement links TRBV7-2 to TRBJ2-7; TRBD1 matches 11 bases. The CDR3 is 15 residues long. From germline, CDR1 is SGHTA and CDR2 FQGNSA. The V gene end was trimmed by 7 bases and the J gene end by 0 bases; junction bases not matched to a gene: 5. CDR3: CASKPGTGGSYEQYF. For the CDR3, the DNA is TGTGCCAGCAAGCCTGGGACAGGGGGCTCCTACGAGCAGTACTTC.

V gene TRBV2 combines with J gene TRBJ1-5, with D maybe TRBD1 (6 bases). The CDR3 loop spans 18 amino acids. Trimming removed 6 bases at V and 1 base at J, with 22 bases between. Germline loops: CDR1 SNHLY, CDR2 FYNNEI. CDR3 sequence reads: CASRGTTRGMKSNQPQHF. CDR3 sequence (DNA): TGTGCCAGCAGGGGGACAACCCGGGGTATGAAGAGCAATCAGCCCCAGCATTTT.

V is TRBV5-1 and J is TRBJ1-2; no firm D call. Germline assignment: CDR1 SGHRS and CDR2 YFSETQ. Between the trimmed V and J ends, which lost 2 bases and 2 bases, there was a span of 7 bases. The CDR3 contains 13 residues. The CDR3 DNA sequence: TGCGCCAGCAGCTTCACAGCGAACTATGGCTACACCTTC. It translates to CASSFTANYGYTF. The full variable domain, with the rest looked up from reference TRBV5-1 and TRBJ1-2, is KAGVTQTPRYLIKTRGQQVTLSCSPISGHRSVSWYQQTPGQGLQFLFEYFSETQRNKGNFPGRFSGRQFSNSRSEMNVSTLELGDSALYLCASSFTANYGYTFGSGTRLTVV.

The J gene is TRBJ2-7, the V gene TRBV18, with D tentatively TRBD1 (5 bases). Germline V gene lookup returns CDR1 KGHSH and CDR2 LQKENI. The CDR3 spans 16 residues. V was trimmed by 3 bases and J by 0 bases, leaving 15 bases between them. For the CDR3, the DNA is TGTGCCAGCTCACCCATTCCCGGACAAAGCTCCTACGAGCAGTACTTC. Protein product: CASSPIPGQSSYEQYF.

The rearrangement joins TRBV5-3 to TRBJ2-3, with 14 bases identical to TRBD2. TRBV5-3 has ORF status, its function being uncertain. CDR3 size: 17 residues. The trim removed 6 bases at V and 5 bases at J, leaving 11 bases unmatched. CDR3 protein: CARIFAGLAGGLDTQYF. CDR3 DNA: TGTGCCAGAATTTTCGCCGGACTAGCGGGAGGTCTAGATACGCAGTATTTT.

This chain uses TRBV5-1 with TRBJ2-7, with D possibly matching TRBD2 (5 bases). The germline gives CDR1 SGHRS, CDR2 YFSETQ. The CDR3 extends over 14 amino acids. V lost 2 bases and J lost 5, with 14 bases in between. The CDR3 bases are TGCGCCAGCAGCTTTTTCGGGGTGGGAAACGAGCAGTACTTC. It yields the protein CASSFFGVGNEQYF.

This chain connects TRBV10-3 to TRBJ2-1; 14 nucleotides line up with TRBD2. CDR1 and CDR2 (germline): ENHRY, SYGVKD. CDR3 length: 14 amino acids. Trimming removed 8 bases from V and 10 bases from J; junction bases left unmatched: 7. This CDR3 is CAIRGTSGSGEQFF. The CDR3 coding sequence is TGTGCCATCCGCGGGACTAGCGGGAGTGGGGAGCAGTTCTTC.

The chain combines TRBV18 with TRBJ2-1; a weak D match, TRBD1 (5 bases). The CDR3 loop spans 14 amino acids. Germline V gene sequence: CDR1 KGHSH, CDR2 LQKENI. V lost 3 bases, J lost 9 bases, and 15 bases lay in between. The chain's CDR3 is CASSPPLTGGEQFF. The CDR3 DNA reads TGTGCCAGCTCACCCCCACTCACAGGCGGTGAGCAGTTCTTC.

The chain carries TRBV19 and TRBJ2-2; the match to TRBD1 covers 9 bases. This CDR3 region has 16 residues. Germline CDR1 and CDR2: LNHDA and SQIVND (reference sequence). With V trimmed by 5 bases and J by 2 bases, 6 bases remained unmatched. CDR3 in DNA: TGTGCCAGTAGTCGAACGGGACAGGGAAACACCGGGGAGCTGTTTTTT. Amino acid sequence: CASSRTGQGNTGELFF.

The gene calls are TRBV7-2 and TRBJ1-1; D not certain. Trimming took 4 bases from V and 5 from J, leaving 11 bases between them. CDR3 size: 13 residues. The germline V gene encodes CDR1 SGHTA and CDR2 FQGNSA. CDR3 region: CASSSSGVTEAFF. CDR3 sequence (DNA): TGTGCCAGCAGCTCGAGCGGAGTTACTGAAGCTTTCTTT. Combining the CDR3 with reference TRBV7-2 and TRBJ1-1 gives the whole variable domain GAGVSQSPSNKVTEKGKDVELRCDPISGHTALYWYRQSLGQGLEFLIYFQGNSAPDKSGLPSDRFSAERTGGSVSTLTIQRTQQEDSAVYLCASSSSGVTEAFFGQGTRLTVV.

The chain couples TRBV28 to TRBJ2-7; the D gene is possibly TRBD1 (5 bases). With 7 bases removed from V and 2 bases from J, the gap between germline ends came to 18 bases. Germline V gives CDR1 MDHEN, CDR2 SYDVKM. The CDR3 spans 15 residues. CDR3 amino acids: CASTRARGPPYEQYF. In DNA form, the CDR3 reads TGTGCCAGCACCCGGGCAAGGGGCCCCCCCTACGAGCAGTACTTC.

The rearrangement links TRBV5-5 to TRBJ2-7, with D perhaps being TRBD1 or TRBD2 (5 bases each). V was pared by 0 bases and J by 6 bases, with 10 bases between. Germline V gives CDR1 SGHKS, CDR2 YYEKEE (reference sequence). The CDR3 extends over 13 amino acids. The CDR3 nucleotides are TGTGCCAGCAGCTTGGGAGGGGTCGGCGAGCAGTACTTC. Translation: CASSLGGVGEQYF.

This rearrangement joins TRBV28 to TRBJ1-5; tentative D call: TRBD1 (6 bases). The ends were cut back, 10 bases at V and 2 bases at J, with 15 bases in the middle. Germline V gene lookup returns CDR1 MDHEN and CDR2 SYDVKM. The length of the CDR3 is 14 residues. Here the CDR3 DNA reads TGTGCCACAGAACAGGGTGGGCGCAATCAGCCCCAGCATTTT. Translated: CATEQGGRNQPQHF.

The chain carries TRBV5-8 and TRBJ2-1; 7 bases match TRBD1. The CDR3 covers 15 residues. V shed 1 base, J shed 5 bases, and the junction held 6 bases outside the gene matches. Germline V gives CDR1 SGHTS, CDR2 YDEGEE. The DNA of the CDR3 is TGTGCCAGCAGCTTGCGTAGGACAGGAGACAATGAGCAGTTCTTC. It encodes CASSLRRTGDNEQFF. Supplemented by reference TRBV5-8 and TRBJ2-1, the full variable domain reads EAGVTQSPTHLIKTRGQQATLRCSPISGHTSVYWYQQALGLGLQFLLWYDEGEERNRGNFPPRFSGRQFPNYSSELNVNALELEDSALYLCASSLRRTGDNEQFFGPGTRLTVL.

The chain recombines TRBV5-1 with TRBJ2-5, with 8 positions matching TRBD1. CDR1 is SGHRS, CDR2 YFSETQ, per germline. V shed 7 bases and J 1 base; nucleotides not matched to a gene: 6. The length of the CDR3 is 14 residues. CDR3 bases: TGCGCCAGCGCCCAGGGGGCTATCCAAGAGACCCAGTACTTC. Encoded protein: CASAQGAIQETQYF.

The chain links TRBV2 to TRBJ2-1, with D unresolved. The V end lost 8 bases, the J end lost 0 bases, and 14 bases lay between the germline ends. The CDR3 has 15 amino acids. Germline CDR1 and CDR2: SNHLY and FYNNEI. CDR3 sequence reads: CASCSKTSSYNEQFF. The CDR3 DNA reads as TGTGCCAGCTGTTCGAAGACCAGCTCCTACAATGAGCAGTTCTTC.